This TCR beta chain was documented in a study of blood T cell repertoires in COVID-19. Study overall: Material from acute and convalescent COVID-19 was sourced from the United States, Italy and Spain. T cells, B-cell-depleted T cells, or PBMCs provided the cDNA or gDNA that served as material.

Under the authors' procedure: For nucleated cells, counts were estimated from reference gene primer amplification. Here immunoSEQ multiplex PCR was the method, and the copy in TCRdb shows in-frame clones only, minus some. The D gene and trimming were derived from the DNA, and the V and J assignments and clone size from that table. The sample holds about 230,000 clones; 75% to 90% are singletons and the top ten take approximately 2.6%. Germline CDR1 SGHNT, CDR2 YYREEE (reference sequence). The ends were cut back, 4 bases at V and 8 bases at J, with 18 bases in the middle. The CDR3 is 14 amino acids. The chain links TRBV5-4 to TRBJ1-2; unclear D gene. Input material: peripheral blood. The clonotype comes from a man aged 30 to 39 with COVID-19, enrolled during active disease. DNA for the CDR3: TGTGCCAGCAGCCCCGCAGGTGGTCAACAAGGCTACACCTTC. This sequence encodes CASSPAGGQQGYTF.